The 11 T cell receptor beta chains listed next were all sequenced from one sample in a study of blood T cell repertoires in COVID-19. Generated by immunoSEQ multiplex PCR, the TCRdb table keeps only in-frame clones and is missing some. The sample has around 480,000 clones; approximately 86% are singletons. The sequenced sample consisted of PBMCs or T cells enriched from blood (not recorded which). The receptors here all came from a woman younger than 30 who had recovered from COVID-19.

The chain has TRBV5-4 and TRBJ1-2, with 7 bases lining up with TRBD1. The CDR3 spans 13 residues. With V trimmed by 4 bases and J by 5 bases, 5 bases remained unmatched. Germline CDR1 reads SGHNT; CDR2 reads YYREEE (reference sequence). DNA of the CDR3: TGTGCCAGCAGCCGTACAGGGGATTATGGCTACACCTTC. As protein: CASSRTGDYGYTF.

The chain has TRBV15 and TRBJ1-2, with D possibly TRBD1 on 5 matching bases. The length of the CDR3 is 16 residues. V lost 1 base to trimming and J lost 4 bases, with 16 bases between them. Per the germline V gene, CDR1 is LNHNV and CDR2 is YYDKDF (reference sequence). Here the CDR3 DNA reads TGTGCCACCAGCAGAGGCCCCGGGGGGGACGGCTATGGCTACACCTTC. Protein product: CATSRGPGGDGYGYTF.

The rearrangement links TRBV18 to TRBJ1-5, with D perhaps matching TRBD1 (5 bases). The CDR3 loop spans 15 amino acids. Germline CDR1 and CDR2: KGHSH and LQKENI. V dropped 2 bases and J dropped 2 bases, with 10 bases sitting between them. CDR3 in amino acids: CASSPGQGGNQPQHF. The DNA for the CDR3 is TGTGCCAGCTCACCAGGGCAGGGTGGCAATCAGCCCCAGCATTTT.

V gene TRBV28 combines with J gene TRBJ2-5; TRBD1 agrees at 9 bases. Unmatched junction bases numbered 7, after V lost 3 bases and J lost 8 bases. This CDR3 region has 14 residues. Germline values: CDR1 MDHEN, CDR2 SYDVKM. The CDR3 coding sequence is TGTGCCAGCAGTTTTCGGGACAGGGTGGTTACCCAGTACTTC. This encodes CASSFRDRVVTQYF.

This clone was observed once. The gene calls are TRBV12-3 or TRBV12-4 and TRBJ2-5, with D unclear. The CDR3 has 12 amino acids. Deletions cut 2 bases from V and 4 bases from J, with 5 bases between. The CDR3 sequence: CASSLHRETQYF. The CDR3 coding sequence is TGTGCCAGCAGTTTACATAGAGAGACCCAGTACTTC.

The rearrangement uses TRBV25-1 and TRBJ2-2; D unclear. V lost 4 bases and J lost 1, with 4 bases in between. The germline gives CDR1 MGHDK, CDR2 SYGVNS. The CDR3 sequence is 13 residues long. For the CDR3, the DNA is TGTGCCAGCAGTGCCAGGAACACCGGGGAGCTGTTTTTT. Translation: CASSARNTGELFF.

The rearrangement joins TRBV18 to TRBJ2-2, with D hard to call. Germline V gene lookup returns CDR1 KGHSH and CDR2 LQKENI. CDR3 length equals 14 residues. Trimming cost V 5 bases and J 4 bases, with 11 bases left between them. The CDR3 protein is CASSFGTSTGELFF. The CDR3 nucleotides are TGTGCCAGCTCATTCGGTACGAGCACCGGGGAGCTGTTTTTT.

The count of this clone is one. This rearrangement joins TRBV19 to TRBJ2-1, with a weak D call TRBD2 (5 bases). Germline V gives CDR1 LNHDA, CDR2 SQIVND (reference sequence). V was shortened by 3 bases and J by 10 bases, with 10 bases between the two germline ends. The CDR3 consists of 12 residues. CDR3 sequence (DNA): TGTGCCAGTAGTATTAGGACTGGCGAGCAGTTCTTC. It codes for CASSIRTGEQFF.

The V and J genes are TRBV25-1 and TRBJ1-1; tentative D call: TRBD1 (5 bases). The germline gives CDR1 MGHDK, CDR2 SYGVNS. This CDR3 region has 17 residues. V lost 0 bases and J 4 bases, leaving 18 bases between the germline ends. The CDR3 coding sequence is TGTGCCAGCAGTGAATATGCCCCTCGGGGGGTAGGCACTGAAGCTTTCTTT. Translated, it gives CASSEYAPRGVGTEAFF.

This chain links TRBV19 with TRBJ2-2; the match to TRBD1 covers 7 bases. The CDR3 is made up of 15 amino acids. Germline V lookup: CDR1 LNHDA, CDR2 SQIVND (reference sequence). The V gene end was trimmed by 3 bases and the J gene end by 4 bases; junction bases not matched to a gene: 5. Here the CDR3 reads CASSISAGGTGELFF. CDR3 coding DNA: TGTGCCAGTAGTATTTCGGCAGGGGGCACCGGGGAGCTGTTTTTT.

The rearrangement joins TRBV3-1 (or the pseudogene TRBV3-2) to TRBJ1-2; 11 nucleotides agree with TRBD1. Germline CDR1 reads LGHDT; CDR2 reads YNNKEL (reference sequence). The ends lost 3 bases at V and 8 bases at J; junction bases unmatched: 2. The CDR3 is 13 amino acids. CDR3 loop: CASSHGTGGGYTF. CDR3 nucleotides: TGTGCCAGCAGCCACGGGACAGGGGGAGGCTACACCTTC.